One and the same sample provided the 30 T cell receptor beta chains below, sequenced in a study of siplizumab effects on memory and regulatory T cells. The table came from immunoSEQ multiplex PCR; TCRdb's copy has only in-frame clones and leaves some out. The sample yields under 110,000 clones, 85% to 95% seen once. The source material was non-Treg CD4+ T cells sorted from blood. The source of these receptors is a human donor in good health.

The chain uses TRBV7-3 and TRBJ2-1; tentative D call: TRBD2 (5 bases). CDR3 size: 15 residues. Trimming shortened V by 5 bases and J by 5 bases, and 16 bases separated the two germline ends. The germline V gene has CDR1 SGHTA and CDR2 FQGTGA. Written as DNA, the CDR3 is TGTGCCAGCAGCCCCCCGGGATACAACCACAATGAGCAGTTCTTC. This gives the protein CASSPPGYNHNEQFF.

The genes are TRBV14 and TRBJ2-1, with 7 positions matching TRBD2. The CDR3 extends over 15 amino acids. After removal of 1 base from V and 4 bases from J, the junction contained 4 bases not matched to a gene. Germline V CDR1 and CDR2: SGHDN, FVKESK. The CDR3 loop is CASSQGRGWYNEQFF. Written as DNA, the CDR3 is TGTGCCAGCAGCCAAGGGCGGGGGTGGTACAATGAGCAGTTCTTC.

This chain links TRBV28 with TRBJ2-1, with unresolved D. V dropped 3 bases and J dropped 3 bases, with 9 bases sitting between them. The CDR3 contains 14 residues. CDR1 and CDR2 (germline): MDHEN, SYDVKM. CDR3 nucleotides: TGTGCCAGCAGTTTTGGTCCCTTCTACAATGAGCAGTTCTTC. Its protein product is CASSFGPFYNEQFF.

This chain uses TRBV2 with TRBJ2-5; a weak D match, TRBD2 (7 bases). V lost 5 bases and J lost 0, with 13 bases in between. Germline V gene lookup returns CDR1 SNHLY and CDR2 FYNNEI. This CDR3 spans 15 amino acids. CDR3 region: CASSQGGVHQETQYF. CDR3 sequence (DNA): TGTGCCAGCAGTCAAGGGGGGGTCCACCAAGAGACCCAGTACTTC.

This sequence joins TRBV5-1 and TRBJ2-5; TRBD1 matches 8 bases. Germline values: CDR1 SGHRS, CDR2 YFSETQ. The trim removed 6 bases at V and 5 bases at J, leaving 3 bases unmatched. The CDR3 consists of 12 residues. CDR3 sequence (DNA): TGCGCCAGCAACAGGGGGGCGGAGACCCAGTACTTC. Translation gives CASNRGAETQYF.

This chain links TRBV15 with TRBJ2-2, with TRBD2 as a possible D gene (6 bases). Deletions cut 0 bases from V and 7 bases from J, with 12 bases between. This CDR3 comprises 15 residues. The V gene's germline CDR1 is LNHNV and CDR2 YYDKDF (reference sequence). CDR3 loop: CATSRESVRGGELFF. CDR3 DNA sequence: TGTGCCACCAGCAGAGAATCAGTGCGGGGCGGGGAGCTGTTTTTT.

The table lists this clone with a few counts. V usage is TRBV28 and J usage is TRBJ2-5; possible D gene TRBD2, 5 bases. The V gene lost 6 bases and the J gene lost 1 base, with 21 bases spanning the gap. The CDR3 is 17 residues long. Germline assignment: CDR1 MDHEN and CDR2 SYDVKM. CDR3 DNA: TGTGCCAGCAGGAATACACTCCTGACCGGGGTCCAAGAGACCCAGTACTTC. Translating gives CASRNTLLTGVQETQYF.

This chain links TRBV14 with TRBJ2-5; D gene uncertain. Trimming removed 1 base at V and 4 bases at J, with 13 bases between. The CDR3 sequence is 15 residues long. CDR1 is SGHDN, CDR2 FVKESK, per germline. CDR3 in DNA: TGTGCCAGCAGCCAAGGAGGCCCCCGAGGAGAGACCCAGTACTTC. It translates to CASSQGGPRGETQYF.

The genes are TRBV12-5 and TRBJ2-5; the match to TRBD2 covers 13 bases. CDR3 length: 16 amino acids. Germline V gene lookup returns CDR1 LGHNT and CDR2 FRNRAP. V dropped 4 bases and J dropped 7; count of bases not matched to a gene: 9. The CDR3, as DNA: TGTGCTAGTGGTTCGAGGACTAGCGGGAGCTTTGGGACCCAGTACTTC. Its protein product is CASGSRTSGSFGTQYF.

V gene TRBV4-2 combines with J gene TRBJ2-7; TRBD2 aligns across 8 bases. With V trimmed by 4 bases and J by 3 bases, 8 bases remained unmatched. This CDR3 comprises 15 residues. Germline V lookup: CDR1 LGHNA, CDR2 YNFKEQ. The CDR3 loop is CASSRDPGLVYEQYF. The CDR3 nucleotides are TGTGCCAGCAGCCGAGATCCGGGACTAGTCTACGAGCAGTACTTC.

The chain carries TRBV5-1 and TRBJ1-1; D ambiguous. Germline assignment: CDR1 SGHRS and CDR2 YFSETQ. Trimming pared 6 bases from V and 4 bases from J, leaving 13 bases between. The length of the CDR3 is 13 residues. The CDR3 bases are TGCGCCAGCACGATGGCCGTGGGCACTGAAGCTTTCTTT. Protein sequence: CASTMAVGTEAFF.

The chain is built from TRBV28 and TRBJ1-2; tentative D call: TRBD1 (6 bases). The CDR3 spans 14 residues. The V and J ends lost 5 bases and 7 bases respectively, with 17 bases between them. Germline assignment: CDR1 MDHEN and CDR2 SYDVKM. CDR3 DNA sequence: TGTGCCAGCAGTCCCGGGGGCCTCGATGGTGGCTACACCTTC. Protein sequence: CASSPGGLDGGYTF.

The V gene is TRBV5-4, the J gene TRBJ2-1; possibly TRBD2 for D (5 bases). Germline V lookup: CDR1 SGHNT, CDR2 YYREEE (reference sequence). The CDR3 has 13 amino acids. V dropped 2 bases and J dropped 8 bases, with 11 bases sitting between them. The CDR3 loop reads CASSFTRSYEQFF. The CDR3 DNA reads as TGTGCCAGCAGCTTTACTAGATCTTATGAGCAGTTCTTC.

CDR3 sequence: CASSRGQDQPQHF. In nucleotides, the CDR3 is TGTGCCAGCAGCCGGGGACAGGATCAGCCCCAGCATTTT. The J gene is TRBJ1-5, the V gene TRBV11-2, with TRBD1 matching 8 bases. The CDR3 has 13 amino acids. Per germline, CDR1 SGHAT and CDR2 FQNNGV. Trimming took 5 bases from V and 5 from J; bases not matched to a gene: 2.

V usage is TRBV30 and J usage is TRBJ1-2; D is undetermined. Germline lookup yields CDR1 GTSNPN and CDR2 SVGIG (reference sequence). The germline V and J ends were trimmed by 4 bases and 8 bases, with 14 bases remaining between them. The CDR3 extends over 12 amino acids. The CDR3, as DNA: TGTGCCTGGACCCGGGCAGCTGCGGGCTACACCTTC. It is translated as CAWTRAAAGYTF.

This sequence joins TRBV7-8 and TRBJ2-2; D call uncertain. Trimming cost V 2 bases and J 7 bases, with 5 bases left between them. The CDR3 has 12 residues. The germline V gene has CDR1 SGHVS and CDR2 FQNEAQ. CDR3 bases: TGTGCCAGCAGCTTACCATACGGGGAGCTGTTTTTT. Protein sequence: CASSLPYGELFF.

DNA for the CDR3: TGTGCCAGCAGCTTAGGCGTACAAGAGACCCAGTACTTC. Residues: CASSLGVQETQYF. This rearrangement joins TRBV7-3 to TRBJ2-5; D is uncertain. This CDR3 has 13 residues. CDR1 is SGHTA, CDR2 FQGTGA, per germline. V was shortened by 2 bases and J by 2 bases, with 6 bases between the two germline ends.

This chain joins TRBV5-1 and TRBJ1-2; the D is unclear. The V end lost 0 bases, the J end lost 2 bases, and 14 bases lay between the germline ends. This CDR3 has 16 amino acids. The germline V gene encodes CDR1 SGHRS and CDR2 YFSETQ. The CDR3: CASSLGSDILNYGYTF. In nucleotides, the CDR3 is TGCGCCAGCAGCTTGGGATCCGACATATTGAACTATGGCTACACCTTC.

The rearrangement joins TRBV10-3 to TRBJ2-7, with D perhaps TRBD2 (6 bases). V gave up 4 bases and J gave up 3 bases, with 10 bases separating them. The germline gives CDR1 ENHRY, CDR2 SYGVKD. The CDR3 runs to 13 residues. Written as DNA, the CDR3 is TGTGCCATCAGTGCCATGGGAGGCTACGAGCAGTACTTC. Amino acid sequence: CAISAMGGYEQYF.

This clone was detected only once. V is TRBV10-3 and J is TRBJ1-1; D possibly corresponds to TRBD1 (6 bases). CDR3 length equals 13 residues. Trimming took off 4 bases at V and 2 bases at J, with 8 bases between the two ends. Germline values: CDR1 ENHRY, CDR2 SYGVKD. The DNA for the CDR3 is TGTGCCATCAGTGCAGGGGTCAACACTGAAGCTTTCTTT. Its protein is CAISAGVNTEAFF.

V usage is TRBV18 and J usage is TRBJ2-2; D might be TRBD1 (5 bases). CDR1 and CDR2 (germline): KGHSH, LQKENI. The CDR3 runs to 13 residues. V lost 4 bases and J 3 bases, leaving 6 bases between the germline ends. The CDR3 DNA reads as TGTGCCAGCTCACGACAGTACACCGGGGAGCTGTTTTTT. Protein: CASSRQYTGELFF.

This clone was seen once. The chain is built from TRBV7-9 and TRBJ1-1; 10 positions agree with TRBD1. Trimming removed 5 bases from V and 6 bases from J; junction bases left unmatched: 12. There are 16 residues in the CDR3. The germline V gene has CDR1 SEHNR and CDR2 FQNEAQ (reference sequence). CDR3 region: CASSPSPTGGSAEAFF. CDR3 coding DNA: TGTGCCAGCAGCCCCAGCCCGACAGGGGGCTCTGCTGAAGCTTTCTTT.

The chain has TRBV6-5 and TRBJ2-1; perhaps D is TRBD1 or TRBD2 (5 bases each). Germline V gives CDR1 MNHEY, CDR2 SVGAGI. The V end was cut by 8 bases, the J end by 9 bases, with 11 bases between. The CDR3 runs 11 residues. DNA for the CDR3: TGTGCCAGCTGGGGGTTGGGTGAGCAGTTCTTC. Encoded protein: CASWGLGEQFF.

The V call is TRBV19, the J call TRBJ2-6, with D tentatively TRBD1 (6 bases). This CDR3 comprises 18 residues. Germline loops: CDR1 LNHDA, CDR2 SQIVND (reference sequence). Trimming cost V 6 bases and J 1 base, with 19 bases left between them. The CDR3: CASSFTPGHISGANVLTF. CDR3 coding DNA: TGTGCCAGTAGCTTTACCCCGGGACACATTTCTGGGGCCAACGTCCTGACTTTC.

The chain is built from TRBV30 and TRBJ1-6, with TRBD1 identical over 7 bases. The CDR3 runs to 19 residues. Germline loops: CDR1 GTSNPN, CDR2 SVGIG (reference sequence). Germline trimming cut 0 bases from V and 0 bases from J; bases unmatched to any gene: 11. In nucleotides, the CDR3 is TGTGCCTGGAGTGTACGACCGTGGGACAGCCGCTCCTATAATTCACCCCTCCACTTT. This encodes CAWSVRPWDSRSYNSPLHF.

The rearrangement uses TRBV7-9 and TRBJ2-1, with TRBD1 matching 7 bases. Germline CDR1 reads SEHNR; CDR2 reads FQNEAQ (reference sequence). The CDR3 contains 14 residues. Trimming cost V 5 bases and J 8 bases; bases outside gene matches: 9. The CDR3 protein is CASSPRQGRHEQFF. The CDR3 nucleotides are TGTGCCAGCAGCCCAAGACAGGGTCGGCATGAGCAGTTCTTC.

The CDR3 spells CASSLSRDSYNEQFF. The CDR3 nucleotides read TGTGCCAGCAGCTTAAGCAGGGACTCCTACAATGAGCAGTTCTTC. The chain recombines TRBV7-3 with TRBJ2-1, with D perhaps TRBD1 (5 bases). Trimming cost V 1 base and J 0 bases, with 7 bases left between them. Germline V gene lookup returns CDR1 SGHTA and CDR2 FQGTGA. This CDR3 contains 15 residues.

This rearrangement joins TRBV15 to TRBJ2-1; D is unclear. Germline values: CDR1 LNHNV, CDR2 YYDKDF (reference sequence). This CDR3 is 12 amino acids long. V shed 1 base and J shed 4 bases, with 2 bases lying between them. DNA of the CDR3: TGTGCCACCAGCAGAGTATACAATGAGCAGTTCTTC. This gives the protein CATSRVYNEQFF.

The rearrangement uses TRBV2 and TRBJ2-1, with D perhaps assigned TRBD1 or TRBD2 (5 bases each). Germline V gives CDR1 SNHLY, CDR2 FYNNEI. Trimming took off 6 bases at V and 4 bases at J, with 16 bases between the two ends. The CDR3 is made up of 15 amino acids. CDR3 nucleotides: TGTGCCAGCAGCCCCGGGACCCCAAGGTACAATGAGCAGTTCTTC. Amino acids: CASSPGTPRYNEQFF.

The chain joins TRBV5-4 to TRBJ2-1, with 11 bases matching TRBD2. The CDR3 length is 15 residues. Trimming removed 4 bases from V and 3 bases from J; junction bases left unmatched: 3. Germline CDR1 reads SGHNT; CDR2 reads YYREEE (reference sequence). The CDR3 reads CASSPGTSGYNEQFF. The DNA for the CDR3 is TGTGCCAGCAGCCCAGGGACTAGCGGCTACAATGAGCAGTTCTTC. The complete variable domain, with remaining parts taken from reference TRBV5-4 and TRBJ2-1, reads ETGVTQSPTHLIKTRGQQVTLRCSSQSGHNTVSWYQQALGQGPQFIFQYYREEENGRGNFPPRFSGLQFPNYSSELNVNALELDDSALYLCASSPGTSGYNEQFFGPGTRLTVL.